The source of this T cell receptor (beta chain) is a study of monozygotic twins with inflammatory bowel disease. Study conclusions and caveats: Heterogeneous immunosuppressive treatment regimens may have introduced variability into patient repertoires. Different T cell subtypes could not be distinguished.

The CDR3 consists of 15 residues. Germline CDR1 reads LGHNA; CDR2 reads YNFKEQ. With the 5' RACE reads reprocessed, TCRdb shows one record per CDR3 protein and no DNA. The record lists some 89,000 distinct CDR3 sequences, of which the ten most abundant hold 6% to 9.5%. A word on this clonotype: Its specificity is not known.

V is TRBV4-2 and J is TRBJ2-2. The TCR was taken from a human donor with ulcerative colitis or Crohn's disease, or a healthy co-twin of an affected twin (not recorded which). Sequencing used blood. This CDR3 is CASSQEQTSTGELFF.